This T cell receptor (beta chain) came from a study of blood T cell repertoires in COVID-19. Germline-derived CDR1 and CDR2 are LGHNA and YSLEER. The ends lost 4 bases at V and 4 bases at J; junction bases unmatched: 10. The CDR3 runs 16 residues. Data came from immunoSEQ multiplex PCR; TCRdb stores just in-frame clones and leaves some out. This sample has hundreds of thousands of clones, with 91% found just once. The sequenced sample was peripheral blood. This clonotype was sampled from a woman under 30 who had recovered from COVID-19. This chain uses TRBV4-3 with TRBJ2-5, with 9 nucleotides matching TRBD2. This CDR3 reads CASSPGGGRARETQYF. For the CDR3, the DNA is TGCGCCAGCAGCCCCGGAGGCGGGAGGGCCCGAGAGACCCAGTACTTC.